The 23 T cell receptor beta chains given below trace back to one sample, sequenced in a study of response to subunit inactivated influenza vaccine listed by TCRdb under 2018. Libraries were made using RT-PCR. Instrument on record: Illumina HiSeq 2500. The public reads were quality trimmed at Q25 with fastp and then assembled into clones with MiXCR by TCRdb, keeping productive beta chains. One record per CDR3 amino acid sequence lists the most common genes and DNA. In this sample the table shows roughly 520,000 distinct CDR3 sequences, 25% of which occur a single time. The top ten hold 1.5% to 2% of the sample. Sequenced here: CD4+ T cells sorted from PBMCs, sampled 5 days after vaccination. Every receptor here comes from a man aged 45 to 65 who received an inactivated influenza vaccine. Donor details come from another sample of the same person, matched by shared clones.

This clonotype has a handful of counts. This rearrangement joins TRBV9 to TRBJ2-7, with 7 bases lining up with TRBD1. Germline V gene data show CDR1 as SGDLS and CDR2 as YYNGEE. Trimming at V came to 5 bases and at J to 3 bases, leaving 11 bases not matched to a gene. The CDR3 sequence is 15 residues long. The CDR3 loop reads CASSPGQSSFYEQYF. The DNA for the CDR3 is TGTGCCAGCAGTCCGGGACAGAGCTCTTTCTACGAGCAGTACTTC.

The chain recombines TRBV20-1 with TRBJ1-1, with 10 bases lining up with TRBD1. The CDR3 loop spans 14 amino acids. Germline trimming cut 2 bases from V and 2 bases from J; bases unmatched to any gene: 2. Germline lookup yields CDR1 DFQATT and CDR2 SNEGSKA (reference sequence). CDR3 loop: CSARKTGGNTEAFF. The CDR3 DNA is TGCAGTGCTAGAAAGACAGGGGGCAACACTGAAGCTTTCTTT.

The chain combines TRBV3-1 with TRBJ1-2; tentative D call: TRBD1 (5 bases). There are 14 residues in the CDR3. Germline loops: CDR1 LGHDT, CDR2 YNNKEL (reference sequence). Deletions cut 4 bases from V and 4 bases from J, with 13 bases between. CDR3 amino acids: CASSPYGGSYGYTF. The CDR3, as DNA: TGTGCCAGCAGCCCTTACGGGGGGAGCTATGGCTACACCTTC. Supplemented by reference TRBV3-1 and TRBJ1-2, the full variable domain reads DTAVSQTPKYLVTQMGNDKSIKCEQNLGHDTMYWYKQDSKKFLKIMFSYNNKELIINETVPNRFSPKSPDKAHLNLHINSLELGDSAVYFCASSPYGGSYGYTFGSGTRLTVV.

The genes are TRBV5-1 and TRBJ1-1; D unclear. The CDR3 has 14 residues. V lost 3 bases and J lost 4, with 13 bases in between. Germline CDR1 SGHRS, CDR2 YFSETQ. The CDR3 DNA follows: TGCGCCAGCAGCTCCTCGAACCCGGGCACTGAAGCTTTCTTT. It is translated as CASSSSNPGTEAFF. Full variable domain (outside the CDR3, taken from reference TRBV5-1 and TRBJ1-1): KAGVTQTPRYLIKTRGQQVTLSCSPISGHRSVSWYQQTPGQGLQFLFEYFSETQRNKGNFPGRFSGRQFSNSRSEMNVSTLELGDSALYLCASSSSNPGTEAFFGQGTRLTVV.

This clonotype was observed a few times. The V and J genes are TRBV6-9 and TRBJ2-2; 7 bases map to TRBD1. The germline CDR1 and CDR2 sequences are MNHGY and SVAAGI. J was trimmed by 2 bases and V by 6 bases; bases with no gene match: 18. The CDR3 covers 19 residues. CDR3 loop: CASSVGQLEYRRNTGELFF. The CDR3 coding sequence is TGTGCCAGCAGCGTGGGACAGTTAGAGTACCGAAGAAACACCGGGGAGCTGTTTTTT.

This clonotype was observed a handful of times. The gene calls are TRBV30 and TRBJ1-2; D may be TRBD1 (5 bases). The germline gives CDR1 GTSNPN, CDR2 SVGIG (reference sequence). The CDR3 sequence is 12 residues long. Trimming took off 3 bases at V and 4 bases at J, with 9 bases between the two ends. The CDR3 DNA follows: TGTGCCTGGAGGTTCGGGACCTATGGCTACACCTTC. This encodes CAWRFGTYGYTF. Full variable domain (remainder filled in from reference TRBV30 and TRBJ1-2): SQTIHQWPATLVQPVGSPLSLECTVEGTSNPNLYWYRQAAGRGLQLLFYSVGIGQISSEVPQNLSASRPQDRQFILSSKKLLLSDSGFYLCAWRFGTYGYTFGSGTRLTVV.

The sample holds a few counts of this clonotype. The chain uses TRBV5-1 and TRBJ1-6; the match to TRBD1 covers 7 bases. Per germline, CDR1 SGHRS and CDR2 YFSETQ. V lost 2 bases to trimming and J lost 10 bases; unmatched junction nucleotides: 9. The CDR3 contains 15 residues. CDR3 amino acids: CASSFDRVGGSPLHF. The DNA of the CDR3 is TGCGCCAGCAGCTTCGACAGGGTCGGGGGATCACCCCTCCACTTT.

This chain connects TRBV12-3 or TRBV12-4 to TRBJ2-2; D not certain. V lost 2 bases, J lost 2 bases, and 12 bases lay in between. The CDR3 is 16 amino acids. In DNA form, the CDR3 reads TGTGCCAGCAGTTTATCACCTGGGCGTAACACCGGGGAGCTGTTTTTT. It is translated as CASSLSPGRNTGELFF.

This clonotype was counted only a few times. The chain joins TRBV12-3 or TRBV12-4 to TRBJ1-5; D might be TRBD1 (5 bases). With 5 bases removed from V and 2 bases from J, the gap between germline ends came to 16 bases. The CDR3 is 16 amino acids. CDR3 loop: CASSGPRAQGNQPQHF. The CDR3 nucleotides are TGTGCCAGCAGTGGACCCCGAGCACAGGGCAATCAGCCCCAGCATTTT.

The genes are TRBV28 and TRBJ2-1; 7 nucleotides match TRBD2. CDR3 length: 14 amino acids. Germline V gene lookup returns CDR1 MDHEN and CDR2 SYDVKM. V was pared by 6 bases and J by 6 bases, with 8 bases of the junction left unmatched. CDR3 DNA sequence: TGTGCCAGCAGCTGGACTAGTATGCCCAATGAGCAGTTCTTC. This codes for CASSWTSMPNEQFF.

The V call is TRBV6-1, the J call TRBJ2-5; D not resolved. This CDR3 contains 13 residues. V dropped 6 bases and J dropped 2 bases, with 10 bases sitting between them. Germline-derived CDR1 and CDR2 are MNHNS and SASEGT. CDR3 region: CASRGRLQETQYF. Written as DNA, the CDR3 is TGTGCCAGCAGGGGCCGGTTGCAAGAGACCCAGTACTTC.

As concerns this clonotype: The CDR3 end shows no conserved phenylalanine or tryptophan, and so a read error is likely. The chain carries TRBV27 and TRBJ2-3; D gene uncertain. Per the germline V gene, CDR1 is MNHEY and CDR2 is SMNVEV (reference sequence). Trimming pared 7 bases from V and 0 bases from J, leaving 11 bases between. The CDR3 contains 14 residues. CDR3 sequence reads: CASNEVTSTDTQYL. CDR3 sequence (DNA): TGTGCCAGCAACGAGGTTACTAGCACAGATACGCAGTATTTA.

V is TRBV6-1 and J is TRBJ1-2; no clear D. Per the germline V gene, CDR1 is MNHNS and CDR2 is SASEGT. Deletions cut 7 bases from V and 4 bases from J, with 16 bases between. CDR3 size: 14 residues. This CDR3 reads CASNPAPGSYGYTF. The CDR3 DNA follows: TGTGCCAGCAACCCAGCCCCGGGTAGCTATGGCTACACCTTC.

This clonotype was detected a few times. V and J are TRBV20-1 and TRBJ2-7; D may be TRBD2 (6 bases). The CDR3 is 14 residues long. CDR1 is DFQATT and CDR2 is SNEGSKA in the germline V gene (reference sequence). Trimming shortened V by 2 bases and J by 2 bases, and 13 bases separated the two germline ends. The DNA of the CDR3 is TGCAGTGCTAGAAAAGGGGCGGGACCCTACGAGCAGTACTTC. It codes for CSARKGAGPYEQYF.

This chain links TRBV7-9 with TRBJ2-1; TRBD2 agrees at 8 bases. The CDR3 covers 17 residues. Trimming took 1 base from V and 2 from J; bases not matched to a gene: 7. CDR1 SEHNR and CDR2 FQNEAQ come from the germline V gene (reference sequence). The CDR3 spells CASSLVYGSGTYNEQFF. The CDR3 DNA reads TGTGCCAGCAGCTTAGTATACGGTAGCGGGACCTACAATGAGCAGTTCTTC.

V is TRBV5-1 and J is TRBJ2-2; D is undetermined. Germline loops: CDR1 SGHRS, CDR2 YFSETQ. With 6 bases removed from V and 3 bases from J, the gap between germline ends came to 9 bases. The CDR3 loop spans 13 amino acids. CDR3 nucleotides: TGCGCCAGCAAGGAACGAGACACCGGGGAGCTGTTTTTT. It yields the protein CASKERDTGELFF. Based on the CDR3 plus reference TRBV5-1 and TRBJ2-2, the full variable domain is KAGVTQTPRYLIKTRGQQVTLSCSPISGHRSVSWYQQTPGQGLQFLFEYFSETQRNKGNFPGRFSGRQFSNSRSEMNVSTLELGDSALYLCASKERDTGELFFGEGSRLTVL.

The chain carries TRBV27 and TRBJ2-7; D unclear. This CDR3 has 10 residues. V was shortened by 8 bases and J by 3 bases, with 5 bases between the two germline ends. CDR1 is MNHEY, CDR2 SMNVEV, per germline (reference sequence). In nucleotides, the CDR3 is TGTGCCAGCGGTCTCTACGAGCAGTACTTC. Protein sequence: CASGLYEQYF.

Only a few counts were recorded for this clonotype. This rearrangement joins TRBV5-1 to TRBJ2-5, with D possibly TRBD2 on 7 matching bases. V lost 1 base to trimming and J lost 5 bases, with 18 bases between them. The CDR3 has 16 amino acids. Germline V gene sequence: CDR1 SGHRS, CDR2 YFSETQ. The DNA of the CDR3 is TGCGCCAGCAGCTTGAACGGGGGGCGCATCCATGAGACCCAGTACTTC. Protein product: CASSLNGGRIHETQYF.

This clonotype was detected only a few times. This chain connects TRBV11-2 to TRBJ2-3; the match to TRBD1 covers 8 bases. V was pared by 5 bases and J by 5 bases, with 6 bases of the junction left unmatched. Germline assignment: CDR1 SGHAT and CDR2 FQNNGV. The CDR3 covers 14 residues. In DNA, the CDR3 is TGTGCCAGCAGCGGCGCGACAGGGGTAGATACGCAGTATTTT. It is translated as CASSGATGVDTQYF.

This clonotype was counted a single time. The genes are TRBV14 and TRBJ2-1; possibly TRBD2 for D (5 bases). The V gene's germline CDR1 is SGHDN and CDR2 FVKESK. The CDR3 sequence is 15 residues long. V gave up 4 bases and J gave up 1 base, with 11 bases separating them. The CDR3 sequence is CASSRGLLSYNEQFF. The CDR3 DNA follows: TGTGCCAGCAGCCGCGGGCTATTATCCTACAATGAGCAGTTCTTC.

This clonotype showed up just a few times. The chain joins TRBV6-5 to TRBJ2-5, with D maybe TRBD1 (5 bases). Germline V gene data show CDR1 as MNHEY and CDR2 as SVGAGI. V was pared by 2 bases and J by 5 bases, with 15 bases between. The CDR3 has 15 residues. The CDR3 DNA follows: TGTGCCAGCAGTTACCTTGCAGGGCGATCGGAGACCCAGTACTTC. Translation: CASSYLAGRSETQYF.

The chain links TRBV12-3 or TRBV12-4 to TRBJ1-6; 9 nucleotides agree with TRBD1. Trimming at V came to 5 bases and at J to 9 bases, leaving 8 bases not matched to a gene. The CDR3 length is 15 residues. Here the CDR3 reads CASSTSGTGFSPLHF. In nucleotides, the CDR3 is TGTGCCAGCAGTACCTCCGGGACAGGGTTTTCACCCCTCCACTTT.

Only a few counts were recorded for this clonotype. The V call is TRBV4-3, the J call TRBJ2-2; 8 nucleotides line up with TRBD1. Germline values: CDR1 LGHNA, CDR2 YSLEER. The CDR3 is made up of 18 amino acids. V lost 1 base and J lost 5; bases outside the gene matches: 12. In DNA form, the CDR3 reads TGCGCCAGCAGCCAAGTGAATCAGGTGCAGGGGGCAACCGGGGAGCTGTTTTTT. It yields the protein CASSQVNQVQGATGELFF.